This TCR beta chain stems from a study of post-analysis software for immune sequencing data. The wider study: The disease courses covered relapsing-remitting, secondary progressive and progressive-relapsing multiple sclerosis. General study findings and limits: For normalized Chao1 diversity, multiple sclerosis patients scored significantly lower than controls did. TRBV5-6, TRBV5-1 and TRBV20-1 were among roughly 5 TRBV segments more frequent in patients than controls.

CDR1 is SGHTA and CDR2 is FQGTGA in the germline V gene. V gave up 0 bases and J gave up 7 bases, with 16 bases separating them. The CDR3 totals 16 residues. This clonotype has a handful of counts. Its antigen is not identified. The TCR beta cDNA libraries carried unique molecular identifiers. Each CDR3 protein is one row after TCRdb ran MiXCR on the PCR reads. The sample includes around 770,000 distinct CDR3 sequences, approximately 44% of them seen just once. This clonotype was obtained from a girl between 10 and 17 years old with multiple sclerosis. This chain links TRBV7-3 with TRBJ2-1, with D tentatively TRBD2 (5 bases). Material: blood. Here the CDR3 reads CASSLTVSRTVNEQFF. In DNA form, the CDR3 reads TGTGCCAGCAGCTTAACCGTATCCCGGACTGTGAATGAGCAGTTCTTC.